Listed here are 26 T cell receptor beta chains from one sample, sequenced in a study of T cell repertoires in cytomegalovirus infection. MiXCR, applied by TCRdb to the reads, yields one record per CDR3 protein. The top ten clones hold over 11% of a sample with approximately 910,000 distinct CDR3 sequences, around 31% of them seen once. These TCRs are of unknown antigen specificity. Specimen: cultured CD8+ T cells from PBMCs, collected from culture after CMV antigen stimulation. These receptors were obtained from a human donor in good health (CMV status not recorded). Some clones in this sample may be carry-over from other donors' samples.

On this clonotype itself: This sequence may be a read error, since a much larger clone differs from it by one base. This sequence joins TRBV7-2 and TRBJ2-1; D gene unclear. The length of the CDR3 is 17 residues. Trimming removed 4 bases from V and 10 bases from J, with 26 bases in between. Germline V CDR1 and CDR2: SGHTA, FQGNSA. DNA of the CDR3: TGTGCCAGCAGCTCACCCTCTAGTCTAGACCACCCTCTGGAGCAGTTCTTC. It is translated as CASSSPSSLDHPLEQFF.

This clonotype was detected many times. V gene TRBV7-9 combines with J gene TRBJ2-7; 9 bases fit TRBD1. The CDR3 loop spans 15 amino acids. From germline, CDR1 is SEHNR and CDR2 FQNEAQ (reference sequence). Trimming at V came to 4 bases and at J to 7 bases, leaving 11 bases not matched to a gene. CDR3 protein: CASSSPRDRDGEQYV. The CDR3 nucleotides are TGTGCCAGCAGCTCCCCCCGGGACAGGGATGGTGAGCAGTACGTC.

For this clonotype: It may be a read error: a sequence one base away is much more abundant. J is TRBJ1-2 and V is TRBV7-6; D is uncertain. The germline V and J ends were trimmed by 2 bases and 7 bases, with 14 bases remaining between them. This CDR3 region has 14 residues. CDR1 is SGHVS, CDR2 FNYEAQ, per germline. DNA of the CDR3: TGTGCCAGCAGCTTAAGAGGGAATGGATTTGGCTACACCTTC. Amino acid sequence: CASSLRGNGFGYTF.

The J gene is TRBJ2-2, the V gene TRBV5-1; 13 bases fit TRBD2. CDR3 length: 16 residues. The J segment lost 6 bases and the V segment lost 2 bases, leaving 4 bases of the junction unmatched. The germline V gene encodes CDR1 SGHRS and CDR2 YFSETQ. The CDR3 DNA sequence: TGCGCCAGCAGCTTCCTGGGACTAGCGGGGTCCGGGGAGCTGTTTTTT. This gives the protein CASSFLGLAGSGELFF.

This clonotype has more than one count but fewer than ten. The CDR3 sequence is CSVMTGFNYGYTF. The CDR3 nucleotides are TGCAGCGTAATGACAGGATTTAACTATGGCTACACCTTC. The J gene is TRBJ1-2, the V gene TRBV29-1, with D maybe TRBD1 (6 bases). V dropped 6 bases and J dropped 1 base, with 12 bases sitting between them. Germline CDR1 SQVTM, CDR2 ANQGSEA. This CDR3 comprises 13 residues.

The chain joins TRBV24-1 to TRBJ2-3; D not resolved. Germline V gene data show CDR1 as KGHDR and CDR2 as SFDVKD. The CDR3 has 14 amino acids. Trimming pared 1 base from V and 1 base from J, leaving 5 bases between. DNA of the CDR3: TGTGCCACCAGTGATTTAGCAGGCACAGATACGCAGTATTTT. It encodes CATSDLAGTDTQYF.

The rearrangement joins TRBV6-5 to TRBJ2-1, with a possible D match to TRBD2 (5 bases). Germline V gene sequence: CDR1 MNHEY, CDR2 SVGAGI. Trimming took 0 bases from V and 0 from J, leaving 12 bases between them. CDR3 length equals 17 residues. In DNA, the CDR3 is TGTGCCAGCAGTTACTCTGAAGCGGCCCTCTCCTACAATGAGCAGTTCTTC. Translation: CASSYSEAALSYNEQFF.

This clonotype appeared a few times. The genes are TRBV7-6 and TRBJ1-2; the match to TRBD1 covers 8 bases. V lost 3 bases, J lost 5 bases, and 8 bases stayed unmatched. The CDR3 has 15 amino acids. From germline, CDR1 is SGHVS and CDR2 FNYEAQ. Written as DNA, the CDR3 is TGTGCCAGCAGCTTCCCGGGACAGGAAATATATGGCTACACCTTC. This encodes CASSFPGQEIYGYTF.

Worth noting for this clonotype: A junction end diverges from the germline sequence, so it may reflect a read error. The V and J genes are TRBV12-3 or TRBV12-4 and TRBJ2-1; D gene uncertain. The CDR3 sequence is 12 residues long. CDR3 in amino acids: CASKSGYNELFF. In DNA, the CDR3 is TGTGCCAGCAAATCAGGATACAATGAGCTGTTCTTC.

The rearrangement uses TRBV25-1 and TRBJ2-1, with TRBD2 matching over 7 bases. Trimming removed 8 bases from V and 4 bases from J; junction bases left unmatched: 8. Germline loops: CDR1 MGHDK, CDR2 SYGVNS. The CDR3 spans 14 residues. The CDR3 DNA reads TGTGCCAGCCTTGGGAGGGTGGGGTACAATGAGCAGTTCTTC. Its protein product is CASLGRVGYNEQFF. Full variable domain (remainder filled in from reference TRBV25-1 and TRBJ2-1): EADIYQTPRYLVIGTGKKITLECSQTMGHDKMYWYQQDPGMELHLIHYSYGVNSTEKGDLSSESTVSRIRTEHFPLTLESARPSHTSQYLCASLGRVGYNEQFFGPGTRLTVL.

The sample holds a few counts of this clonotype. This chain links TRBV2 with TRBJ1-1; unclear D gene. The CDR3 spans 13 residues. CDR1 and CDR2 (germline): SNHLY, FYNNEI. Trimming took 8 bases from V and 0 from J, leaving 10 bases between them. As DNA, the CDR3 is TGTGCCAGCCTAGGGCAGATGAACACTGAAGCTTTCTTT. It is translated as CASLGQMNTEAFF.

CDR3 amino acids: CASSHQGQGTEQFF. CDR3 DNA sequence: TGCGCCAGCAGCCATCAGGGACAGGGGACTGAGCAGTTCTTC. The rearrangement links TRBV4-1 to TRBJ2-1; 10 bases are a match to TRBD1. There are 14 residues in the CDR3. CDR1 is MGHRA, CDR2 YSYEKL, per germline. V lost 3 bases, J lost 9 bases, and 5 bases stayed unmatched.

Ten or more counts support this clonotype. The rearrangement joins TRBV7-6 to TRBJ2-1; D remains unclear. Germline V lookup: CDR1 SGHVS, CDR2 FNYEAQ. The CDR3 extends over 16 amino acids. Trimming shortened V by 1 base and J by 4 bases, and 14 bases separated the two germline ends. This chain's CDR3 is CASSLELDRYYNEQFF. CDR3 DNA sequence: TGTGCCAGCAGCTTAGAGTTGGACCGCTATTACAATGAGCAGTTCTTC. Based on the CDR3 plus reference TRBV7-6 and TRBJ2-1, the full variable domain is GAGVSQSPRYKVTKRGQDVALRCDPISGHVSLYWYRQALGQGPEFLTYFNYEAQQDKSGLPNDRFSAERPEGSISTLTIQRTEQRDSAMYRCASSLELDRYYNEQFFGPGTRLTVL.

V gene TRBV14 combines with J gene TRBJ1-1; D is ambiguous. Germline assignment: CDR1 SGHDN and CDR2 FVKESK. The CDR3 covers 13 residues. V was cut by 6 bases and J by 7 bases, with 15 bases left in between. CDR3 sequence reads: CASRLTSGVEAFF. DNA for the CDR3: TGTGCCAGCAGGCTCACGAGCGGTGTTGAAGCTTTCTTT.

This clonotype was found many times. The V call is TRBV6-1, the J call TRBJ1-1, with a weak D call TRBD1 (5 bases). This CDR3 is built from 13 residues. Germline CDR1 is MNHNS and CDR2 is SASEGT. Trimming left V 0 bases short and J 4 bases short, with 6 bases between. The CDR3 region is CASSEAQGTEAFF. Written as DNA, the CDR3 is TGTGCCAGCAGTGAAGCGCAGGGCACTGAAGCTTTCTTT.

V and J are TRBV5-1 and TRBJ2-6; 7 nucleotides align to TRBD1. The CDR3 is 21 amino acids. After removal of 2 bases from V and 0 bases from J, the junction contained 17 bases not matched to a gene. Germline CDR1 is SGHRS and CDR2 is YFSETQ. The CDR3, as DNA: TGCGCCAGCAGCTTATTTAACTCCCGGGACAGAATCCTCTCTGGGGCCAACGTCCTGACTTTC. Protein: CASSLFNSRDRILSGANVLTF.

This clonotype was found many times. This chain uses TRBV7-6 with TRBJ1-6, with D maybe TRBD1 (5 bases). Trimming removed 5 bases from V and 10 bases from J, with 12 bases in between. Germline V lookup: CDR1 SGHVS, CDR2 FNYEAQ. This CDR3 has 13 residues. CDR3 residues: CASSATGGSPLHF. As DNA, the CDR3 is TGTGCCAGCAGCGCCACGGGGGGGTCACCCCTCCACTTT. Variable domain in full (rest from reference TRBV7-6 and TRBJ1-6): GAGVSQSPRYKVTKRGQDVALRCDPISGHVSLYWYRQALGQGPEFLTYFNYEAQQDKSGLPNDRFSAERPEGSISTLTIQRTEQRDSAMYRCASSATGGSPLHFGNGTRLTVT.

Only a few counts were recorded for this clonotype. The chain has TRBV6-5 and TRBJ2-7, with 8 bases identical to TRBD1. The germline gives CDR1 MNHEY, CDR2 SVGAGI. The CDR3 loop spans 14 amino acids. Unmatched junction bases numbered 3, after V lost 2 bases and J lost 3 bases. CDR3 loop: CASSYDRGGYEQYF. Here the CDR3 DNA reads TGTGCCAGCAGTTACGACAGGGGAGGCTACGAGCAGTACTTC.

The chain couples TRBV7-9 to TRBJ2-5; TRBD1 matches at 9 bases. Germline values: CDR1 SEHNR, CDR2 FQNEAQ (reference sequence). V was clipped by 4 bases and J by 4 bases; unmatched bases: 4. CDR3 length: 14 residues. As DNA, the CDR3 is TGTGCCAGCAGCTGGGACAGGGAGAGAGAGACCCAGTACTTC. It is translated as CASSWDRERETQYF.

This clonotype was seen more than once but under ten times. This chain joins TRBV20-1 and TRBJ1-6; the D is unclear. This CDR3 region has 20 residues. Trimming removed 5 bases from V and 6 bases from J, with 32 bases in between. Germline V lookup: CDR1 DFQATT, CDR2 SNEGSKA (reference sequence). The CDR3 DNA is TGCAGTGCTGGCCCCGTTTTGCTTTCCGCGGACGAGAAAGCTAATTCACCCCTCCACTTT. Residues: CSAGPVLLSADEKANSPLHF.

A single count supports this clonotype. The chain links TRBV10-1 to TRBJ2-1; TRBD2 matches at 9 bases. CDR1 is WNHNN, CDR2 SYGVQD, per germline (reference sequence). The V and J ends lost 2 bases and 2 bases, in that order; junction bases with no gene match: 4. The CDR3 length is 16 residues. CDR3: CASSEGSGGPYNEQFF. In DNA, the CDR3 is TGCGCCAGCAGTGAGGGGAGCGGGGGGCCCTACAATGAGCAGTTCTTC.

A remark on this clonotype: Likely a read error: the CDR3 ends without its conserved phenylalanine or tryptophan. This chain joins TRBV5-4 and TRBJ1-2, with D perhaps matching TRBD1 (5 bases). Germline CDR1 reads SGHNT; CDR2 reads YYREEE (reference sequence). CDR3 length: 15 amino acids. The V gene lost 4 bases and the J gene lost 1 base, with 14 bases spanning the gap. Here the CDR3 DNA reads TGTGCCAGCAGCCCGTCGGGGCAGGGTAACTATGGCTACACCCTC. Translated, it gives CASSPSGQGNYGYTL.

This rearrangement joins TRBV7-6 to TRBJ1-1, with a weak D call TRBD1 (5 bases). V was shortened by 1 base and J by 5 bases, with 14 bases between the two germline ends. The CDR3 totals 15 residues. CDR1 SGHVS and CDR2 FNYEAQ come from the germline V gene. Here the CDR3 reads CASSLGWGGETEAFF. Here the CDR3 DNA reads TGTGCCAGCAGCTTAGGGTGGGGAGGGGAGACTGAAGCTTTCTTT.

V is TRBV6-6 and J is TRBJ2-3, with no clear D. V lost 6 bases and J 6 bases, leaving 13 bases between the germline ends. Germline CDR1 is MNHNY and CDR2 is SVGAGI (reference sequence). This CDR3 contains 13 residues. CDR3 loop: CASRSGPGDTQYF. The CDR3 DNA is TGTGCCAGCAGGTCCGGCCCTGGGGATACGCAGTATTTT.

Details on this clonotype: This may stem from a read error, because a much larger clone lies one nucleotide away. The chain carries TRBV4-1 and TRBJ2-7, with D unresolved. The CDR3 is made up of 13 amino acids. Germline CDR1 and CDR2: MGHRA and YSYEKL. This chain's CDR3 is CTSSQERDLEQYV. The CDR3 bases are TGCACCAGCAGCCAAGAAAGGGATCTCGAGCAGTACGTC.

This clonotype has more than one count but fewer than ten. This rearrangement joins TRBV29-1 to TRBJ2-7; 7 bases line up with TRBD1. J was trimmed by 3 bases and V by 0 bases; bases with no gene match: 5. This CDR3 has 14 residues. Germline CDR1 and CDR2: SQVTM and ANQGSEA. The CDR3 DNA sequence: TGCAGCGTTGAAGAGGAGACAGGGCTCTACGAGCAGTACTTC. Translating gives CSVEEETGLYEQYF.